This is a list of T cell receptor beta chains from one sample in a study of regulatory T cells in long-lasting Graves disease. Each CDR3 protein gets one entry after TCRdb re-called the multiplex PCR reads with MiXCR. This sample carries about 620,000 distinct CDR3 sequences, 15% to 20% of them seen once, and the ten largest clones take around a sixth. The same sample was also studied in work on T cells in Graves' hyperthyroidism and ophthalmopathy.

Sample: peripheral blood mononuclear cells (PBMCs), taken at new diagnosis, from a patient treated with antithyroid drugs. The source is a woman between 25 and 40 years old with Graves disease. Each CDR3 is given with its conserved first and last residue. A D gene is named only where the DNA matches it firmly. Some rows have no size entry. The others give once, few or many, or a class for an expanded clone.

D gene: -; clone size: many; V gene: TRBV10-3; J gene: TRBJ2-7; CDR3 protein: CATRASEPYEQYF; CDR3 DNA: TGTGCCACCAGGGCTAGCGAACCCTACGAGCAGTACTTC
D gene: -; clone size: many; V gene: TRBV7-2; J gene: TRBJ2-6; CDR3 protein: CASSLALGRGGGANVLTF; CDR3 DNA: TGTGCCAGCAGCTTAGCGCTCGGCAGGGGGGGTGGGGCCAACGTCCTGACTTTC
D gene: TRBD2; clone size: -; V gene: TRBV29-1; J gene: TRBJ2-7; CDR3 protein: CSVEGVYGTSEPYEQYF; CDR3 DNA: TGCAGCGTTGAAGGGGTGTACGGGACTAGCGAGCCCTACGAGCAGTACTTC
D gene: TRBD1; clone size: few; V gene: TRBV20-1; J gene: TRBJ2-2; CDR3 protein: CSASQGAGRELFF; CDR3 DNA: TGCAGTGCTAGTCAGGGGGCTGGCAGGGAGCTGTTTTTT
D gene: -; clone size: many; V gene: TRBV20-1; J gene: TRBJ1-1; CDR3 protein: CSARDGGRSEAFF; CDR3 DNA: TGCAGTGCTAGAGATGGCGGGAGGTCTGAAGCTTTCTTT
D gene: TRBD1; clone size: -; V gene: TRBV18; J gene: TRBJ1-6; CDR3 protein: CASSPSRDRYSPLHF; CDR3 DNA: TGTGCCAGCTCACCAAGCCGGGACAGGTATTCACCCCTCCACTTT
D gene: TRBD1; clone size: -; V gene: TRBV14; J gene: TRBJ2-7; CDR3 protein: CASSQWQGAEQYF; CDR3 DNA: TGTGCCAGCAGCCAATGGCAGGGGGCGGAGCAGTACTTC
D gene: TRBD2; clone size: -; V gene: TRBV4-1; J gene: TRBJ2-7; CDR3 protein: CASSQGLAGGRSSYEQYF; CDR3 DNA: TGCGCCAGCAGCCAAGGACTAGCGGGAGGCCGAAGCTCCTACGAGCAGTACTTC
D gene: -; clone size: -; V gene: TRBV25-1; J gene: TRBJ2-5; CDR3 protein: CASSDSPRPETQYF; CDR3 DNA: TGTGCCAGCAGTGATTCACCCCGTCCAGAGACCCAGTACTTC
D gene: -; clone size: many; V gene: TRBV6-2/TRBV6-3; J gene: TRBJ2-5; CDR3 protein: CASSSRLDRITETQYF; CDR3 DNA: TGTGCCAGCAGTTCCCGACTAGACCGTATCACAGAGACCCAGTACTTC
D gene: -; clone size: -; V gene: TRBV20-1; J gene: TRBJ2-7; CDR3 protein: CSAGTRDSNYEQYF; CDR3 DNA: TGCAGTGCTGGAACCCGGGACTCCAACTACGAGCAGTACTTC